This T cell receptor (beta chain) stems from a study of graft-versus-host responses after intestinal transplantation. The overall study: As for transplant type, recipients had multivisceral, liver-intestinal, or isolated intestinal grafts.

The CDR3 runs to 12 residues. Germline values: CDR1 MNHEY, CDR2 SMNVEV (reference sequence). The ends were cut back, 3 bases at V and 6 bases at J, with 6 bases in the middle. Data came from immunoSEQ multiplex PCR; TCRdb stores just in-frame clones and leaves some out. The sample includes approximately 14,000 clones, around 67% seen only once; the top ten take approximately 8.8%. General study results and limits: HvG clone declines early post-transplant were associated with peak circulating GvH levels.

Of note for this clone: Antigen unknown.

Investigators treated the graft tissue so that it released intraepithelial and lamina propria lymphocytes. The sequencing used ileum tissue, collected approximately 670 days after intestinal transplantation. This TCR was sampled from a human patient who received an intestinal transplant, so some T cells may come from the graft donor. The chain recombines TRBV27 with TRBJ1-5; D ambiguous. CDR3: CASSFQIQPQHF. Here the CDR3 DNA reads TGTGCCAGCAGTTTCCAAATTCAGCCCCAGCATTTT.